One and the same sample provided the 17 T cell receptor beta chains below, sequenced in a study of spatial heterogeneity in lung cancer. Specified time point: sample taken at primary tumor resection. TCRdb analysed the 5' RACE reads with MiXCR anew, one entry per CDR3 protein. The table has tens of thousands of distinct CDR3 sequences, less than 9% seen once; the top ten hold 29%. Material: PBMCs, obtained at surgery. The receptors originated from a female donor with early-stage non-small cell lung cancer.

There are many counts of this clonotype. The J gene is TRBJ1-6, the V gene TRBV7-2; D ambiguous. The length of the CDR3 is 18 residues. Trimming took 2 bases from V and 7 from J, leaving 21 bases between them. Germline lookup yields CDR1 SGHTA and CDR2 FQGNSA. The CDR3 sequence is CASSLPVEIGSLNSPLHF. The CDR3 DNA reads TGTGCCAGCAGCTTACCCGTCGAGATTGGGTCCTTAAATTCACCCCTCCACTTT.

This clonotype occurred many times. The chain recombines TRBV11-2 with TRBJ1-1, with D unresolved. V was cut by 5 bases and J by 1 base, with 5 bases left in between. This CDR3 region has 12 residues. CDR1 SGHAT and CDR2 FQNNGV come from the germline V gene. The CDR3 reads CASSEWNTEAFF. The CDR3 nucleotides are TGTGCCAGCAGCGAGTGGAACACTGAAGCTTTCTTT.

This clonotype was detected ten times or more. This chain uses TRBV7-9 with TRBJ2-5; D uncertain. The germline gives CDR1 SEHNR, CDR2 FQNEAQ (reference sequence). The ends were cut back, 5 bases at V and 2 bases at J, with 18 bases in the middle. This CDR3 region has 16 residues. The CDR3 DNA follows: TGTGCCAGCAGCCCAACGGGCCCCAAGGAACAAGAGACCCAGTACTTC. Translated: CASSPTGPKEQETQYF.

This clonotype was counted ten times or more. This chain uses TRBV20-1 with TRBJ2-3; possibly TRBD1 for D (5 bases). Trimming took off 1 base at V and 2 bases at J, with 7 bases between the two ends. This CDR3 is built from 13 residues. Per germline, CDR1 DFQATT and CDR2 SNEGSKA (reference sequence). CDR3 DNA: TGCAGTGCTAGAGCGGACAACACAGATACGCAGTATTTT. Protein sequence: CSARADNTDTQYF.

V is TRBV6-2 or TRBV6-3 and J is TRBJ2-2, with TRBD2 as a possible D gene (5 bases). The CDR3 has 16 residues. Germline assignment: CDR1 MNHEY and CDR2 SVGEGT. The V gene lost 2 bases and the J gene lost 4 bases, with 14 bases spanning the gap. The CDR3 is CASSYREGTITGELFF. CDR3 nucleotides: TGTGCCAGCAGTTACCGAGAGGGTACGATCACCGGGGAGCTGTTTTTT.

This clonotype has a count of ten or more. The rearrangement links TRBV6-6 to TRBJ2-7, with a possible D match to TRBD1 (5 bases). CDR3 length equals 15 residues. The germline gives CDR1 MNHNY, CDR2 SVGAGI (reference sequence). Deletions cut 5 bases from V and 4 bases from J, with 18 bases between. CDR3 in amino acids: CASSPRTLQGYEQYF. In DNA form, the CDR3 reads TGTGCCAGCAGTCCCCGGACCCTCCAGGGATACGAGCAGTACTTC.

The table lists this clonotype with many counts. The chain recombines TRBV7-9 with TRBJ2-1, with 9 positions matching TRBD2. Trimming took 2 bases from V and 7 from J; bases not matched to a gene: 9. Germline V gives CDR1 SEHNR, CDR2 FQNEAQ (reference sequence). The CDR3 is made up of 16 amino acids. In DNA, the CDR3 is TGTGCCAGCAGCTTAAGTTTAGCGGGAGTCATGAATGAGCAGTTCTTC. The encoded protein is CASSLSLAGVMNEQFF.

This clonotype has at least ten counts. The chain links TRBV28 to TRBJ2-7; D unclear. The CDR3 contains 10 residues. V gave up 5 bases and J gave up 3 bases, with 2 bases separating them. The germline gives CDR1 MDHEN, CDR2 SYDVKM. The DNA of the CDR3 is TGTGCCAGCAGTCGCTACGAGCAGTACTTC. Residues: CASSRYEQYF.

This clonotype showed up many times. This sequence joins TRBV12-5 and TRBJ2-1, with TRBD1 matching 9 bases. Looked up from germline, CDR1 is LGHNT and CDR2 is FRNRAP. V shed 5 bases, J shed 3 bases, and the junction held 2 bases outside the gene matches. There are 14 residues in the CDR3. The CDR3 DNA is TGTGCTAGTGGTACGACAGGGGGCTACAATGAGCAGTTCTTC. It translates to CASGTTGGYNEQFF. Supplemented by reference TRBV12-5 and TRBJ2-1, the full variable domain reads DARVTQTPRHKVTEMGQEVTMRCQPILGHNTVFWYRQTMMQGLELLAYFRNRAPLDDSGMPKDRFSAEMPDATLATLKIQPSEPRDSAVYFCASGTTGGYNEQFFGPGTRLTVL.

This clonotype was seen ten or more times. The chain joins TRBV4-3 to TRBJ2-1; 12 positions match TRBD2. From germline, CDR1 is LGHNA and CDR2 YSLEER. The J segment lost 7 bases and the V segment lost 0 bases, leaving 4 bases of the junction unmatched. The CDR3 runs to 16 residues. The CDR3 loop reads CASSQDLLAGGNEQFF. CDR3 coding DNA: TGCGCCAGCAGCCAAGATCTACTAGCGGGAGGTAATGAGCAGTTCTTC.

This clonotype was counted between two and nine times. CDR3: CASSFFAGTDTQYF. In DNA form, the CDR3 reads TGTGCCAGCAGCTTCTTCGCTGGCACAGATACGCAGTATTTT. V usage is TRBV7-9 and J usage is TRBJ2-3; no firm D call. With 3 bases removed from V and 1 base from J, the gap between germline ends came to 8 bases. From germline, CDR1 is SEHNR and CDR2 FQNEAQ (reference sequence). The length of the CDR3 is 14 residues.

The table lists this clonotype with many counts. V is TRBV20-1 and J is TRBJ1-6, with D possibly matching TRBD1 (5 bases). Per germline, CDR1 DFQATT and CDR2 SNEGSKA (reference sequence). V was clipped by 7 bases and J by 3 bases, with 7 bases between them. The CDR3 has 12 residues. Here the CDR3 DNA reads TGCAGTGTCGGGGGCTATAATTCACCCCTCCACTTT. This translates into CSVGGYNSPLHF.

This clonotype has at least ten counts. The chain couples TRBV29-1 to TRBJ2-3; TRBD2 matches 10 bases. CDR3 size: 15 residues. After removal of 6 bases from V and 4 bases from J, the junction contained 10 bases not matched to a gene. Germline V lookup: CDR1 SQVTM, CDR2 ANQGSEA. CDR3 DNA: TGCAGCGTCGGATCTAGCGGGGGATACGCAGATACGCAGTATTTT. Translated, it gives CSVGSSGGYADTQYF.

This clonotype turned up a few times. This chain links TRBV5-5 with TRBJ2-3; D is possibly TRBD1 (5 bases). The CDR3 has 14 residues. Trimming removed 0 bases at V and 4 bases at J, with 9 bases between. Germline CDR1 reads SGHKS; CDR2 reads YYEKEE (reference sequence). The DNA for the CDR3 is TGTGCCAGCAGCTTGGACAGGCCGGCAGATACGCAGTATTTT. It is translated as CASSLDRPADTQYF.

This clonotype was seen many times. The genes are TRBV7-6 and TRBJ2-5, with D maybe TRBD1 (5 bases). The CDR3 length is 15 residues. Germline CDR1 and CDR2: SGHVS and FNYEAQ. V shed 0 bases and J shed 1 base, with 9 bases lying between them. CDR3 amino acids: CASSLAGQRQETQYF. The CDR3 region has the DNA TGTGCCAGCAGCTTAGCGGGGCAACGCCAAGAGACCCAGTACTTC.

The genes are TRBV11-3 and TRBJ2-2; 7 bases are shared with TRBD2. The CDR3 contains 13 residues. The germline V gene encodes CDR1 SGHNT and CDR2 YENEEA. Trimming at V came to 4 bases and at J to 5 bases, leaving 1 base not matched to a gene. The CDR3 is CASSSGGTGELFF. CDR3 nucleotide sequence: TGTGCCAGCAGCTCCGGGGGGACCGGGGAGCTGTTTTTT.

The chain combines TRBV5-4 with TRBJ2-5; TRBD2 matches 13 bases. Trimming took 5 bases from V and 0 from J; bases not matched to a gene: 7. Looked up from germline, CDR1 is SGHNT and CDR2 is YYREEE (reference sequence). The CDR3 length is 17 residues. In DNA form, the CDR3 reads TGTGCCAGCAGGAGAGGGGGACTAGCGGGGTACCAAGAGACCCAGTACTTC. Its translation: CASRRGGLAGYQETQYF.